This TCR beta chain derives from a study of blood T cell repertoires in COVID-19. The germline V gene encodes CDR1 MDHEN and CDR2 SYDVKM. Trimming cost V 7 bases and J 3 bases, with 24 bases left between them. CDR3 length: 18 amino acids. Sequencing used immunoSEQ multiplex PCR; TCRdb keeps in-frame clones, though not all of them. Here the sample spans 380,000 or so clones, 89% being singletons. Material for sequencing was peripheral blood. This clonotype was sampled from a middle-aged man with acute or convalescent COVID-19. The V and J genes are TRBV28 and TRBJ1-4; D is perhaps TRBD1 (5 bases). CDR3 sequence reads: CASNMGGDGYKANEKLFF. CDR3 nucleotide sequence: TGTGCCAGCAACATGGGGGGGGACGGGTATAAGGCTAATGAAAAACTGTTTTTT.